The 8 T cell receptor beta chains below all came from one sample that was sequenced in a study of CD8+CD57+ T cells in acquired aplastic anemia. Template material for TCR beta VDJ and CDR3 profiling consisted of genomic DNA. TCRdb re-called the reads through MiXCR, storing one row per CDR3 protein. The sample holds about half a million distinct CDR3 sequences; less than 35% are singletons and the top ten take around 0.82%. Patients selected for sequencing had displayed CD8+CD57+ cell expansion by flow cytometry. Material: sorted CD4+, CD8+, or CD8+CD57+ T cells (not recorded which) from PBMCs. The receptors stem from a human donor with aplastic anemia.

This chain joins TRBV2 and TRBJ1-3; 8 bases map to TRBD1. Germline V gene sequence: CDR1 SNHLY, CDR2 FYNNEI. Losses at the gene ends were 4 bases for V and 4 bases for J; bases not matched to a gene: 3. The CDR3 is 14 amino acids. The CDR3 bases are TGTGCCAGCAGTGCAGGGGGCATCGGAAACACCATATATTTT. This encodes CASSAGGIGNTIYF. The variable domain in full, completed from reference TRBV2 and TRBJ1-3, reads EPEVTQTPSHQVTQMGQEVILRCVPISNHLYFYWYRQILGQKVEFLVSFYNNEISEKSEIFDDQFSVERPDGSNFTLKIRSTKLEDSAMYFCASSAGGIGNTIYFGEGSWLTVV.

V usage is TRBV6-1 and J usage is TRBJ1-5; no clear D gene. This CDR3 spans 16 amino acids. Deletions cut 7 bases from V and 5 bases from J, with 21 bases between. CDR1 is MNHNS and CDR2 is SASEGT in the germline V gene. The CDR3 sequence is CASIQSGVSEDQPQHF. CDR3 sequence (DNA): TGTGCCAGCATCCAATCTGGGGTGTCGGAGGATCAGCCCCAGCATTTT.

The chain combines TRBV6-5 with TRBJ2-7; no firm D call. V was clipped by 2 bases and J by 1 base, with 12 bases between them. Germline V lookup: CDR1 MNHEY, CDR2 SVGAGI. The CDR3 loop spans 15 amino acids. The CDR3 region has the DNA TGTGCCAGCAGTTACCGGTCAGGCGGATCCTACGAGCAGTACTTC. The encoded protein is CASSYRSGGSYEQYF.

This clonotype was seen at least ten times. The rearrangement uses TRBV2 and TRBJ1-5, with a possible D match to TRBD1 (5 bases). The length of the CDR3 is 16 residues. V was cut by 4 bases and J by 2 bases, with 15 bases left in between. The germline V gene encodes CDR1 SNHLY and CDR2 FYNNEI. DNA for the CDR3: TGTGCCAGCAGTGCCCCCCAGGGTTTAGGCAATCAGCCCCAGCATTTT. Translation: CASSAPQGLGNQPQHF.

The gene calls are TRBV20-1 and TRBJ2-3; D possibly corresponds to TRBD2 (6 bases). The CDR3 extends over 15 amino acids. With 6 bases removed from V and 1 base from J, the gap between germline ends came to 17 bases. CDR1 and CDR2 from the germline V gene are DFQATT and SNEGSKA (reference sequence). The CDR3 DNA sequence: TGCAGTGCCCCCGGAGGCGGGATCGGCACAGATACGCAGTATTTT. This encodes CSAPGGGIGTDTQYF.

V usage is TRBV11-2 and J usage is TRBJ2-7, with 10 bases identical to TRBD2. In germline, CDR1 is SGHAT, CDR2 FQNNGV. After removal of 0 bases from V and 13 bases from J, the junction contained 6 bases not matched to a gene. The CDR3 loop spans 13 amino acids. CDR3 nucleotides: TGTGCCAGCAGCTTAGAACCTAGCGGGAGTGGATACTTC. Translated, it gives CASSLEPSGSGYF.

This clonotype appeared a few times. The genes are TRBV3-1 and TRBJ1-5; D is undetermined. Trimming removed 8 bases at V and 7 bases at J, with 12 bases between. Germline V gene data show CDR1 as LGHDT and CDR2 as YNNKEL (reference sequence). This CDR3 is 12 amino acids long. The CDR3 here is CASGALGQPQHF. The DNA of the CDR3 is TGTGCCAGCGGCGCACTTGGACAGCCCCAGCATTTT.

The CDR3 nucleotides read TGCAGTGCTAGTGCAGGGGGCACTGAAGCTTTCTTT. Its protein product is CSASAGGTEAFF. This chain connects TRBV20-1 to TRBJ1-1; TRBD1 matches at 7 bases. CDR3 length equals 12 residues. The V gene end was trimmed by 3 bases and the J gene end by 4 bases; junction bases not matched to a gene: 2. Germline V gene data show CDR1 as DFQATT and CDR2 as SNEGSKA (reference sequence).